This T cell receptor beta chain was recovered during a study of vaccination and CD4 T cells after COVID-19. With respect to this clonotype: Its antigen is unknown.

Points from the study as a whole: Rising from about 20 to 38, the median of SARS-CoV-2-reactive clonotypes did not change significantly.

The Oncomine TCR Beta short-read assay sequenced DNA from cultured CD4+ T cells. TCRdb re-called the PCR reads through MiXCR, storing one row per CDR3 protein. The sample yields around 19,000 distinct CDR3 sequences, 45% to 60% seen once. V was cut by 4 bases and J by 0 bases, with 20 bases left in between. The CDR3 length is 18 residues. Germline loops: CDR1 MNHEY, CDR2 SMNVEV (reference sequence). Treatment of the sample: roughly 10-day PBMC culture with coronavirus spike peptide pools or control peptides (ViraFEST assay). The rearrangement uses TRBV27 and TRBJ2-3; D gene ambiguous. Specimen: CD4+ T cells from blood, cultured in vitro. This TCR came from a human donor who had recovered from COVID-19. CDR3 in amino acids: CASSSGRRPLSSTDTQYF. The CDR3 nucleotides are TGTGCCAGCAGTTCGGGCCGTAGGCCACTGTCTAGCACAGATACGCAGTATTTT.